The TCR beta chain under discussion was sequenced for a study of blood T cell repertoires in COVID-19. This CDR3 contains 17 residues. With 0 bases clipped from V and 9 bases from J, the junction kept 13 bases outside the gene matches. The germline V gene has CDR1 SGHNT and CDR2 YENEEA. This clone was recorded only once. Sequencing was performed with immunoSEQ multiplex PCR; in TCRdb, only in-frame clones are kept and a portion is missing. The data contain about 400,000 clones, about 90% of them singletons. Source material: PBMCs or T cells enriched from blood (not recorded which). The chain links TRBV11-3 to TRBJ2-1; 8 nucleotides match TRBD2. The sequence was obtained from a woman aged 25-40 years who had recovered from COVID-19. The CDR3 loop reads CASSLDLAEREFGEQFF. The CDR3 coding sequence is TGTGCCAGCAGCTTAGATCTAGCGGAGCGGGAGTTCGGTGAGCAGTTCTTC.